Following are 23 T cell receptor beta chains from one sample sequenced in a study of T cell changes during pregnancy in multiple sclerosis. Libraries were prepared by immunoSEQ multiplex PCR; TCRdb keeps only in-frame clonotypes and omits some of them. This table has more than 60,000 clones, 91% appearing once. The sequenced sample was CD4+ T cells from peripheral blood mononuclear cells, obtained in the third trimester of pregnancy. These TCRs come from a female donor in good health, enrolled as a control in a pregnancy study.

The genes are TRBV4-3 and TRBJ2-1; the match to TRBD2 covers 9 bases. Trimming at V came to 0 bases and at J to 9 bases, leaving 15 bases not matched to a gene. Germline CDR1 LGHNA, CDR2 YSLEER. This CDR3 contains 18 residues. CDR3 region: CASSQEWAARGGRSEQFF. For the CDR3, the DNA is TGCGCCAGCAGCCAAGAATGGGCAGCGCGGGGGGGCCGCAGTGAGCAGTTCTTC.

V and J are TRBV7-2 and TRBJ2-5, with 8 nucleotides matching TRBD2. Unmatched junction bases numbered 15, after V lost 1 base and J lost 5 bases. There are 18 residues in the CDR3. The germline V gene encodes CDR1 SGHTA and CDR2 FQGNSA. The CDR3 sequence is CASSLGGLALSRGETQYF. CDR3 nucleotide sequence: TGTGCCAGCAGCTTAGGCGGACTAGCCCTCAGCCGTGGGGAGACCCAGTACTTC.

J is TRBJ1-6 and V is TRBV5-6, with no clear D. This CDR3 contains 14 residues. CDR1 is SGHDT, CDR2 YYEEEE, per germline. Trimming left V 4 bases short and J 10 bases short, with 15 bases between. The CDR3 here is CASSREGKGSPLHF. Here the CDR3 DNA reads TGTGCCAGCAGCAGGGAGGGTAAGGGATCACCCCTCCACTTT. Supplemented by reference TRBV5-6 and TRBJ1-6, the full variable domain reads DAGVTQSPTHLIKTRGQQVTLRCSPKSGHDTVSWYQQALGQGPQFIFQYYEEEERQRGNFPDRFSGHQFPNYSSELNVNALLLGDSALYLCASSREGKGSPLHFGNGTRLTVT.

The CDR3 sequence is CASSPMPGLSNYGYTF. DNA of the CDR3: TGTGCCAGCAGCCCTATGCCAGGGCTGTCTAACTATGGCTACACCTTC. This chain joins TRBV7-3 and TRBJ1-2; D perhaps matches TRBD1 (5 bases). CDR1 and CDR2 (germline): SGHTA, FQGTGA. Trimming took 5 bases from V and 0 from J, leaving 16 bases between them. This CDR3 spans 16 amino acids.

This clone was counted a single time. The genes are TRBV4-3 and TRBJ1-2; D not certain. V lost 0 bases, J lost 3 bases, and 11 bases lay in between. Looked up from germline, CDR1 is LGHNA and CDR2 is YSLEER. This CDR3 spans 15 amino acids. CDR3 DNA: TGCGCCAGCAGCCAAGAAGAAAGCACAGACTATGGCTACACCTTC. This codes for CASSQEESTDYGYTF.

This chain joins TRBV7-2 and TRBJ2-7; 7 bases align to TRBD1. J lost 2 bases, V lost 2 bases, and 3 bases had no gene match. The CDR3 covers 14 residues. Germline values: CDR1 SGHTA, CDR2 FQGNSA. The CDR3 reads CASSLSQGAYEQYF. CDR3 nucleotides: TGTGCCAGCAGCTTAAGCCAGGGGGCCTACGAGCAGTACTTC. Full variable domain (outside the CDR3, taken from reference TRBV7-2 and TRBJ2-7): GAGVSQSPSNKVTEKGKDVELRCDPISGHTALYWYRQSLGQGLEFLIYFQGNSAPDKSGLPSDRFSAERTGGSVSTLTIQRTQQEDSAVYLCASSLSQGAYEQYFGPGTRLTVT.

The chain employs TRBV15 and TRBJ2-5; D unresolved. This CDR3 comprises 14 residues. V lost 3 bases and J lost 5, with 13 bases in between. Germline CDR1 LNHNV, CDR2 YYDKDF (reference sequence). The CDR3 here is CATSRGTAGETQYF. DNA of the CDR3: TGTGCCACCAGCAGGGGCACAGCTGGGGAGACCCAGTACTTC.

The chain couples TRBV5-6 to TRBJ1-6, with 7 bases aligning to TRBD1. The CDR3 covers 17 residues. Looked up from germline, CDR1 is SGHDT and CDR2 is YYEEEE. The V gene end was trimmed by 6 bases and the J gene end by 1 base; junction bases not matched to a gene: 10. CDR3 sequence reads: CASKGQRITSYNSPLHF. The DNA of the CDR3 is TGTGCCAGCAAGGGACAGCGGATCACTTCCTATAATTCACCCCTCCACTTT.

The chain combines TRBV6-6 with TRBJ1-2, with D unclear. From germline, CDR1 is MNHNY and CDR2 SVGAGI (reference sequence). The CDR3 spans 14 residues. With 7 bases removed from V and 0 bases from J, the gap between germline ends came to 12 bases. CDR3: CASTQPGANYGYTF. The CDR3 DNA follows: TGTGCCAGCACCCAGCCCGGAGCTAACTATGGCTACACCTTC.

This chain connects TRBV19 to TRBJ2-7; 7 bases match TRBD1. After removal of 6 bases from V and 11 bases from J, the junction contained 13 bases not matched to a gene. CDR1 is LNHDA, CDR2 SQIVND, per germline (reference sequence). CDR3 size: 13 residues. Here the CDR3 reads CASSPQLGTDEYF. The CDR3 DNA is TGTGCCAGTAGCCCTCAATTGGGGACAGACGAGTACTTC.

The V call is TRBV7-9, the J call TRBJ1-1; the D is unclear. The CDR3 spans 10 residues. Germline assignment: CDR1 SEHNR and CDR2 FQNEAQ (reference sequence). The ends were cut back, 4 bases at V and 7 bases at J, with 4 bases in the middle. The CDR3 region is CASSSYEAFF. As DNA, the CDR3 is TGTGCCAGCAGCTCCTATGAAGCTTTCTTT.

CDR3 DNA: TGTGCCAGTTCCATGCAGGGGTATTCTAGCACAGATACGCAGTATTTT. Translating it yields CASSMQGYSSTDTQYF. The genes are TRBV19 and TRBJ2-3; tentative D call: TRBD1 (6 bases). CDR3 size: 16 residues. Germline V CDR1 and CDR2: LNHDA, SQIVND (reference sequence). V was pared by 8 bases and J by 0 bases, with 18 bases between.

This clone turned up a few times. This chain joins TRBV7-8 and TRBJ2-7; D possibly corresponds to TRBD1 (5 bases). The CDR3 extends over 14 amino acids. CDR1 and CDR2 from the germline V gene are SGHVS and FQNEAQ. V dropped 5 bases and J dropped 0 bases, with 11 bases sitting between them. CDR3 sequence (DNA): TGTGCCAGCAGCGACAGTTCCTCCTCCTACGAGCAGTACTTC. It codes for CASSDSSSSYEQYF.

The rearrangement uses TRBV20-1 and TRBJ2-5; D gene ambiguous. V was trimmed by 0 bases and J by 3 bases, leaving 2 bases between them. Germline CDR1 is DFQATT and CDR2 is SNEGSKA (reference sequence). This CDR3 is 11 amino acids long. CDR3 protein: CSARDKETQYF. CDR3 in DNA: TGCAGTGCTAGAGATAAAGAGACCCAGTACTTC.

This clone was picked up one time. The chain links TRBV19 to TRBJ1-6; D is perhaps TRBD1 (5 bases). The CDR3 is made up of 16 amino acids. Trimming took 6 bases from V and 3 from J, leaving 15 bases between them. Germline V lookup: CDR1 LNHDA, CDR2 SQIVND (reference sequence). The DNA for the CDR3 is TGTGCCAGTAGGACCGGGACTGAGGTCTATAATTCACCCCTCCACTTT. It yields the protein CASRTGTEVYNSPLHF.

V gene TRBV2 combines with J gene TRBJ2-3; 11 nucleotides line up with TRBD2. The junction had 9 bases not matched to a gene; V was cut back by 4 bases and J by 9 bases. Germline V gene sequence: CDR1 SNHLY, CDR2 FYNNEI. The CDR3 totals 15 residues. DNA for the CDR3: TGTGCCAGCAGTGGGCTAGCGGGGGGTCCAGGGACGCAGTATTTT. It is translated as CASSGLAGGPGTQYF.

This sequence joins TRBV5-6 and TRBJ1-4; no reliable D call. Germline loops: CDR1 SGHDT, CDR2 YYEEEE. CDR3 length: 18 amino acids. Trimming stripped 1 base from V and 7 bases from J, with 23 bases between. This CDR3 reads CASSLLGLSVPEREKLFF. In DNA, the CDR3 is TGTGCCAGCAGCTTGTTAGGACTCAGCGTGCCTGAACGTGAAAAACTGTTTTTT.

The chain carries TRBV12-5 and TRBJ2-7; D is perhaps TRBD2 (5 bases). Germline CDR1 and CDR2: LGHNT and FRNRAP. V dropped 1 base and J dropped 7 bases, with 11 bases sitting between them. This CDR3 is 13 amino acids long. In DNA, the CDR3 is TGTGCTAGTGGTTTGGGGCCTGGCGGGGAGCAGTACTTC. This codes for CASGLGPGGEQYF.

The V call is TRBV30, the J call TRBJ1-2; D unresolved. Per the germline V gene, CDR1 is GTSNPN and CDR2 is SVGIG (reference sequence). V was shortened by 1 base and J by 5 bases, with 8 bases between the two germline ends. CDR3 length: 12 residues. The CDR3 DNA is TGTGCCTGGAGTGATGGAGCATATGGCTACACCTTC. This translates into CAWSDGAYGYTF.

The V call is TRBV5-1, the J call TRBJ2-7, with TRBD1 as a possible D gene (5 bases). This CDR3 spans 15 amino acids. Germline V CDR1 and CDR2: SGHRS, YFSETQ. V lost 2 bases to trimming and J lost 1 base, with 13 bases between them. The DNA for the CDR3 is TGCGCCAGCAGCTTAATGACAGATTCATCCTACGAGCAGTACTTC. This encodes CASSLMTDSSYEQYF.

The chain is built from TRBV5-1 and TRBJ2-7; TRBD1 agrees at 7 bases. J gave up 3 bases and V 3 bases, and 9 bases lay outside the gene matches. There are 15 residues in the CDR3. Germline assignment: CDR1 SGHRS and CDR2 YFSETQ. The DNA of the CDR3 is TGCGCCAGCAGCTCGGGGACAGCGATGGTCTACGAGCAGTACTTC. Protein sequence: CASSSGTAMVYEQYF.

The chain couples TRBV18 to TRBJ2-5, with 13 nucleotides matching TRBD2. This CDR3 has 17 amino acids. Germline V CDR1 and CDR2: KGHSH, LQKENI. V trimming: 3 bases; J trimming: 5 bases; junction bases outside the gene matches: 9. This CDR3 reads CASSPRTSGGPGETQYF. In DNA, the CDR3 is TGTGCCAGCTCACCCCGGACTAGCGGGGGCCCAGGGGAGACCCAGTACTTC.

The chain carries TRBV11-2 and TRBJ2-2; D might be TRBD1 (5 bases). This CDR3 has 16 residues. Trimming took 2 bases from V and 6 from J, leaving 16 bases between them. From germline, CDR1 is SGHAT and CDR2 FQNNGV. CDR3 protein: CASSLRVDSDSGELFF. The CDR3 DNA reads TGTGCCAGCAGCTTACGGGTTGACAGTGATTCCGGGGAGCTGTTTTTT.